Sequencing of this T cell receptor beta chain was carried out in a study of cytomegalovirus exposure and HLA in healthy donors. Study results and caveats: The study reported that TCR beta sequences accurately predicted HLA-A and HLA-B alleles in most subjects. In a later analysis, HLA-associated TCR beta chains were more clonally expanded than equally common others. In a later analysis, TCR beta V- and J-gene trimming showed a link to a missense DCLRE1C variant.

A multiplex PCR was run with 60 Vbeta primers and 13 Jbeta primers. Clones were read by immunoSEQ multiplex PCR, and TCRdb kept only the in-frame ones, dropping some. Of about 110,000 clones in the sample, over 65% are singletons; the top ten hold roughly 13%. CDR1 and CDR2 (germline): SGHKS, YYEKEE (reference sequence). Trimming at V came to 2 bases and at J to 6 bases, leaving 5 bases not matched to a gene. This CDR3 contains 13 residues. Worth noting for this clone: What it binds is not known.

Input material: PBMCs. The receptor was isolated from a man aged 30 to 39 in good health and CMV-seropositive. The gene calls are TRBV5-5 and TRBJ2-7, with 7 bases identical to TRBD2. The CDR3 bases are TGTGCCAGCAGCTTCTGGGGGGAGGGCGAGCAGTACTTC. Its translation: CASSFWGEGEQYF. Together with reference TRBV5-5 and TRBJ2-7, the CDR3 gives the full variable domain: DAGVTQSPTHLIKTRGQQVTLRCSPISGHKSVSWYQQVLGQGPQFIFQYYEKEERGRGNFPDRFSARQFPNYSSELNVNALLLGDSALYLCASSFWGEGEQYFGPGTRLTVT.